This TCR beta chain comes out of a study of identical twins. Study-level points and caveats: Clonotypes of the beta chain that were abundant in cord blood carried fewer insertions (memory repertoires showed none). Invariant T cells like MAIT and iNKT could partly confound the zero-insertion analyses.

J was trimmed by 6 bases and V by 6 bases; bases with no gene match: 15. CDR3 length: 16 amino acids. The germline gives CDR1 MNHEY, CDR2 SVGEGT. From the 5' RACE reads, TCRdb called clonotypes with MiXCR, one entry per CDR3 protein. The table shows around 680,000 distinct CDR3 sequences, with under 9% occurring only once. This clonotype was recorded at least ten times. The antigen is undetermined. These sequences were also reported in another study, on yellow fever vaccine responses in identical twins.

The receptor comes from a woman between 18 and 29 years old in good health. Sequenced material: PBMCs. The chain uses TRBV6-2 or TRBV6-3 and TRBJ2-7; 9 bases are shared with TRBD2. CDR3 in DNA: TGTGCCAGCAGCCACCCCTTAGCGGGAGATAGGATCGAGCAGTACTTC. As protein: CASSHPLAGDRIEQYF.